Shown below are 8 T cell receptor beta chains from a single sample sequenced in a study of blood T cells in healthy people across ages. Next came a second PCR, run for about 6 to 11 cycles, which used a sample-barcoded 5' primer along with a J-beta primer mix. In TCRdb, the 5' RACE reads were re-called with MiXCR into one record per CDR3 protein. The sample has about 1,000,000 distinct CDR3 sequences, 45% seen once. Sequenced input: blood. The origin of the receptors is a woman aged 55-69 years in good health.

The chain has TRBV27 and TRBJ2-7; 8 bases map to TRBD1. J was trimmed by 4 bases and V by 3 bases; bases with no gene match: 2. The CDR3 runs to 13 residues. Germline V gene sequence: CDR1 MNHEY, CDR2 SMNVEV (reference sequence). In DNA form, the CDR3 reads TGTGCCAGCAGTTTTTACAGGGGGTACGAGCAGTACTTC. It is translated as CASSFYRGYEQYF.

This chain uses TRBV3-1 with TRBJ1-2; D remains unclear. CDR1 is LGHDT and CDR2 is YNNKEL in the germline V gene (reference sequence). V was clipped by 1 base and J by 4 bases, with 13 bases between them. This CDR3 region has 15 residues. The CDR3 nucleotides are TGTGCCAGCAGCCAAGGCAATGACGGACCCTATGGCTACACCTTC. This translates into CASSQGNDGPYGYTF.

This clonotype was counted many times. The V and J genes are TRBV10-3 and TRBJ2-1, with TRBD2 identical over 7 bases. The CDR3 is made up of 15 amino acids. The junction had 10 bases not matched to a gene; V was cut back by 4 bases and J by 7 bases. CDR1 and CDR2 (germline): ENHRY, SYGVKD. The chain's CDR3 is CAISGQLARGNEQFF. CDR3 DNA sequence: TGTGCCATCAGTGGGCAACTAGCGCGCGGGAATGAGCAGTTCTTC.

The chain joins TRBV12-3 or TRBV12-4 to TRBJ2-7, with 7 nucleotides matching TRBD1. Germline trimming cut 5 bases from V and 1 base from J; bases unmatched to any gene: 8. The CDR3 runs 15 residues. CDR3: CASSPNAGGSYEQYF. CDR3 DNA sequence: TGTGCCAGCAGTCCAAATGCAGGGGGTTCCTACGAGCAGTACTTC.

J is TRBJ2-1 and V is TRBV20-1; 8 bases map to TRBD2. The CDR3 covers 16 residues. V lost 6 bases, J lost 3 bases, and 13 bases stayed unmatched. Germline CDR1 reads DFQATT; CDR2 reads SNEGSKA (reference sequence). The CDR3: CSARITLAESYNEQFF. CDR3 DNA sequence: TGCAGTGCCAGAATTACACTAGCGGAAAGCTACAATGAGCAGTTCTTC.

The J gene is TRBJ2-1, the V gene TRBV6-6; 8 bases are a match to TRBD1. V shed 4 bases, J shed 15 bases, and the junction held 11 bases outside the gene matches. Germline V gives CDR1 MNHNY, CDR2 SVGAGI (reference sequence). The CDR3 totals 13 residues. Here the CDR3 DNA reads TGTGCCAGCAGTTTCTTAGCAGGGGGCAATCCGTTCTTC. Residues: CASSFLAGGNPFF.

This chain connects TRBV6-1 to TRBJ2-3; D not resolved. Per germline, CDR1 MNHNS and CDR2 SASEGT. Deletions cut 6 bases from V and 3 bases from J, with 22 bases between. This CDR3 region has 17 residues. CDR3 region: CASSGTRTAQWTDTQYF. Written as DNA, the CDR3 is TGTGCCAGCAGCGGAACCAGGACGGCCCAGTGGACAGATACGCAGTATTTT.

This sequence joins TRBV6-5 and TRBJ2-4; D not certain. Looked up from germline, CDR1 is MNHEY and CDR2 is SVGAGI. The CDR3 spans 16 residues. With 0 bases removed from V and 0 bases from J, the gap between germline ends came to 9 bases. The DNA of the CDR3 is TGTGCCAGCAGTTACTCGACGGCATTAGCCAAAAACATTCAGTACTTC. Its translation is CASSYSTALAKNIQYF.